What follows is one TCR beta chain and its context. Antigen: not known. Germline V lookup: CDR1 SGHRS, CDR2 YFSETQ. The CDR3 has 16 amino acids. After removal of 3 bases from V and 5 bases from J, the junction contained 12 bases not matched to a gene. The data originate from a study of cytomegalovirus exposure and HLA in healthy donors. The study, taken as a whole, reports: In vitro checks showed that a few CMV-associated chains really do target CMV antigens.

Both 60 Vbeta primers and 13 Jbeta primers went into the PCR. The table came from immunoSEQ multiplex PCR; TCRdb's copy has only in-frame clones and leaves some out. This sample has 100,000 to 150,000 clones, with 80% found just once. This clonotype originated in a man under 40 in good health and CMV-seronegative. The V call is TRBV5-1, the J call TRBJ2-5, with 8 bases matching TRBD2. Sequenced sample: PBMCs. DNA of the CDR3: TGCGCCAGCAGCTCCGGACTAGCTGGGGGGATGGAGACCCAGTACTTC. It encodes CASSSGLAGGMETQYF.